This T cell receptor beta chain was captured in a study of radiation and T cells in renal cell carcinoma. The wider study: Nephrectomy followed 15 Gy stereotactic body radiation by 4 weeks. Findings and limits, study-wide: Top tumor clonotypes rose in blood 2 weeks post-radiation, then contracted. No pretreatment tumor biopsies were available for baseline clonotypes.

Using immunoSEQ multiplex PCR, the repertoire was profiled, and TCRdb retains in-frame clones only, with some absent. The sample gives approximately 22,000 clones, nearly 80% of which show up once; about 40% is in the top ten. V lost 1 base and J 1 base, leaving 13 bases between the germline ends. The CDR3 is 16 amino acids. In germline, CDR1 is SNHLY, CDR2 FYNNEI. Time point indicated: baseline pretreatment blood. The treatment was: 15 Gy SBRT to primary tumor, nephrectomy 4 weeks later. Radiation-treated patients gave blood at baseline, week 2 and week 4. As regards this clone: What it binds is unknown.

The sample here was blood, taken from a patient whose treatment included radiotherapy and nephrectomy. The J gene is TRBJ2-5, the V gene TRBV2; D possibly corresponds to TRBD2 (6 bases). This TCR was sampled from a man between 60 and 75 years old with renal cell carcinoma. In nucleotides, the CDR3 is TGTGCCAGCAGTGAAGGGACCTTGCGGGGCCAAGAGACCCAGTACTTC. This gives the protein CASSEGTLRGQETQYF.